Shown below are 28 T cell receptor beta chains from a single sample sequenced in a study of blood T cells in healthy people across ages. It was with a sample-barcoded 5' primer and a J-beta primer mix that a second PCR of about 6 to 12 cycles was run. MiXCR, run by TCRdb on the 5' RACE reads, gives a single entry per CDR3 protein. The repertoire holds over a million distinct CDR3 sequences, with 25% as singletons. This same sample was also part of a study on T cells of mothers and their children.

The specimen was blood. The source of these receptors is a girl aged 2 to 10 in good health.

This chain links TRBV12-3 or TRBV12-4 with TRBJ2-6; tentative D call: TRBD1 (6 bases). V gave up 6 bases and J gave up 0 bases, with 24 bases separating them. This CDR3 contains 20 residues. The CDR3 sequence is CASSSTYRVARSSGANVLTF. In nucleotides, the CDR3 is TGTGCCAGCAGCTCAACATACAGGGTTGCGAGGTCCTCTGGGGCCAACGTCCTGACTTTC.

This CDR3 is CASSGNTNYLFF. The CDR3 coding sequence is TGTGCCAGCAGTGGAAACACCAACTATCTGTTCTTC. V usage is TRBV6-1 and J usage is TRBJ2-1; D unresolved. V was pared by 4 bases and J by 15 bases, with 16 bases between. Looked up from germline, CDR1 is MNHNS and CDR2 is SASEGT. This CDR3 comprises 12 residues.

This chain uses TRBV20-1 with TRBJ2-7; the match to TRBD1 covers 9 bases. Germline V lookup: CDR1 DFQATT, CDR2 SNEGSKA (reference sequence). V dropped 0 bases and J dropped 3; count of bases not matched to a gene: 6. This CDR3 has 15 amino acids. CDR3 residues: CSARDLTGGGYEQYF. Here the CDR3 DNA reads TGCAGTGCTAGAGATCTGACAGGGGGTGGCTACGAGCAGTACTTC.

The V call is TRBV28, the J call TRBJ2-1; 11 bases are a match to TRBD2. The CDR3 totals 15 residues. Germline values: CDR1 MDHEN, CDR2 SYDVKM. V gave up 4 bases and J gave up 7 bases; unmatched junction bases: 6. As DNA, the CDR3 is TGTGCCAGCAGTTCGGGACTAGCGGAAGGGAATGAGCAGTTCTTC. Protein product: CASSSGLAEGNEQFF.

The V gene is TRBV27, the J gene TRBJ2-5, with 13 bases identical to TRBD2. V lost 5 bases to trimming and J lost 3 bases; unmatched junction nucleotides: 12. The CDR3 is 18 amino acids. The V gene's germline CDR1 is MNHEY and CDR2 SMNVEV (reference sequence). The CDR3 DNA sequence: TGTGCCAGCAGTCCCAGACTAGCGGGGGGTTTATTGGAAGAGACCCAGTACTTC. Amino acid sequence: CASSPRLAGGLLEETQYF.

This clonotype appeared a few times. The genes are TRBV29-1 and TRBJ2-1, with TRBD2 matching 7 bases. The J call may not be correct, given that the DNA end is closer to TRBJ2-5. The CDR3 contains 13 residues. Germline CDR1 and CDR2: SQVTM and ANQGSEA. In DNA, the CDR3 is TGCAGCGTTGCCAGCGGGATTCGAGAGACCCAGTACTTC. It is translated as CSVASGIRETQYF.

There are a few counts of this clonotype. The chain employs TRBV29-1 and TRBJ1-6; D is perhaps TRBD1 (6 bases). This CDR3 is built from 12 residues. V gave up 7 bases and J gave up 7 bases, with 11 bases separating them. Germline assignment: CDR1 SQVTM and CDR2 ANQGSEA. The CDR3 spells CSARDNNSPLHF. The CDR3 DNA sequence: TGCAGCGCCCGGGACAACAATTCACCCCTCCACTTT. The full variable domain, completed using reference TRBV29-1 and TRBJ1-6, is SAVISQKPSRDICQRGTSLTIQCQVDSQVTMMFWYRQQPGQSLTLIATANQGSEATYESGFVIDKFPISRPNLTFSTLTVSNMSPEDSSIYLCSARDNNSPLHFGNGTRLTVT.

The rearrangement uses TRBV7-9 and TRBJ1-2; D unclear. The V and J ends lost 4 bases and 2 bases respectively, with 17 bases between them. The CDR3 is 16 residues long. Germline values: CDR1 SEHNR, CDR2 FQNEAQ (reference sequence). The CDR3 DNA is TGTGCCAGCAGCTCGATCGTGGGTTGGAGGAACTATGGCTACACCTTC. It yields the protein CASSSIVGWRNYGYTF.

The chain joins TRBV7-9 to TRBJ1-3; tentative D call: TRBD1 (6 bases). V lost 1 base, J lost 4 bases, and 14 bases lay in between. Per germline, CDR1 SEHNR and CDR2 FQNEAQ (reference sequence). The CDR3 has 16 residues. CDR3 nucleotide sequence: TGTGCCAGCAGCTTAGAGCGGGGGGCAAGAGGAAACACCATATATTTT. Protein: CASSLERGARGNTIYF.

The V gene is TRBV27, the J gene TRBJ2-1; TRBD1 matches 7 bases. Per germline, CDR1 MNHEY and CDR2 SMNVEV (reference sequence). V dropped 4 bases and J dropped 6; count of bases not matched to a gene: 9. The CDR3 consists of 15 residues. The CDR3 nucleotides are TGTGCCAGCAGTTCTGGACAGGCACCTACCAATGAGCAGTTCTTC. Its translation is CASSSGQAPTNEQFF.

This clonotype was counted a few times. V gene TRBV14 combines with J gene TRBJ1-1; D call uncertain. CDR3 length equals 16 residues. Germline V gene sequence: CDR1 SGHDN, CDR2 FVKESK. Between the trimmed V and J ends, which lost 1 base and 3 bases, there was a span of 15 bases. The CDR3 loop is CASSQVMGGLDTEAFF. The CDR3, as DNA: TGTGCCAGCAGCCAAGTGATGGGAGGGTTGGACACTGAAGCTTTCTTT. The whole variable domain, remainder taken from reference TRBV14 and TRBJ1-1, is EAGVTQFPSHSVIEKGQTVTLRCDPISGHDNLYWYRRVMGKEIKFLLHFVKESKQDESGMPNNRFLAERTGGTYSTLKVQPAELEDSGVYFCASSQVMGGLDTEAFFGQGTRLTVV.

The chain combines TRBV12-3 or TRBV12-4 with TRBJ2-5; D is tentatively TRBD1 or TRBD2 (5 bases each). The CDR3 runs to 14 residues. V was shortened by 6 bases and J by 1 base, with 12 bases between the two germline ends. The CDR3 sequence is CASSNRGPQETQYF. Here the CDR3 DNA reads TGTGCCAGCAGCAATCGGGGCCCCCAAGAGACCCAGTACTTC.

J is TRBJ1-4 and V is TRBV6-2 or TRBV6-3, with D uncertain. V lost 4 bases, J lost 7 bases, and 22 bases lay in between. Germline CDR1 MNHEY, CDR2 SVGEGT. The CDR3 sequence is 17 residues long. CDR3 in amino acids: CASSSVASSAESEKLFF. The DNA of the CDR3 is TGTGCCAGCAGTTCAGTCGCGTCATCTGCCGAGAGTGAAAAACTGTTTTTT.

The chain combines TRBV7-9 with TRBJ2-7, with D perhaps matching TRBD2 (6 bases). The CDR3 runs 13 residues. V was clipped by 7 bases and J by 3 bases, with 13 bases between them. Germline loops: CDR1 SEHNR, CDR2 FQNEAQ (reference sequence). The CDR3 nucleotides are TGTGCCAGCACTCCGCGGGGATACTACGAGCAGTACTTC. It specifies CASTPRGYYEQYF.

This clonotype was counted between two and nine times. The chain is built from TRBV9 and TRBJ2-3, with 8 nucleotides matching TRBD2. V shed 3 bases, J shed 2 bases, and the junction held 8 bases outside the gene matches. The CDR3 consists of 16 residues. The germline V gene encodes CDR1 SGDLS and CDR2 YYNGEE. CDR3 residues: CASSALPGLDTDTQYF. The CDR3 nucleotides read TGTGCCAGCAGCGCCTTACCGGGACTAGACACAGATACGCAGTATTTT.

This clonotype came up a few times. The gene calls are TRBV4-3 and TRBJ2-1; D is uncertain. This CDR3 region has 16 residues. V lost 4 bases and J lost 4, with 17 bases in between. CDR1 LGHNA and CDR2 YSLEER come from the germline V gene. CDR3 sequence (DNA): TGCGCCAGCAGCCTAGGTTACACGGAGCCATACAATGAGCAGTTCTTC. It codes for CASSLGYTEPYNEQFF.

The V call is TRBV20-1, the J call TRBJ2-7; D assignment may be TRBD1 or TRBD2 (5 bases each). Trimming pared 5 bases from V and 3 bases from J, leaving 14 bases between. The germline CDR1 and CDR2 sequences are DFQATT and SNEGSKA (reference sequence). The CDR3 spans 13 residues. The CDR3 region has the DNA TGCAGTGCTGGCCGGGACGGAGGCTACGAGCAGTACTTC. It codes for CSAGRDGGYEQYF.

As for this clonotype: A much larger clone lies one base from this, so it may be a read error. The final CDR3 position lacks the conserved phenylalanine or tryptophan, pointing to a likely read error. This chain connects TRBV10-3 to TRBJ2-5, with a weak D call TRBD2 (6 bases). The J call may be wrong; the DNA end is better matched by TRBJ2-1. Germline CDR1 is ENHRY and CDR2 is SYGVKD. This CDR3 is 16 amino acids long. The CDR3 sequence is CAISETGELLYNEQFL. DNA for the CDR3: TGTGCCATCAGTGAAACGGGGGAACTCCTCTACAATGAGCAGTTCCTC.

The V and J genes are TRBV29-1 and TRBJ2-5; possible D gene TRBD2, 6 bases. The CDR3 loop spans 14 amino acids. V lost 7 bases to trimming and J lost 2 bases, with 17 bases between them. CDR1 SQVTM and CDR2 ANQGSEA come from the germline V gene. Here the CDR3 reads CSARRGTGQETQYF. Written as DNA, the CDR3 is TGCAGCGCAAGACGCGGGACTGGGCAAGAGACCCAGTACTTC.

The chain carries TRBV5-1 and TRBJ1-6; D not certain. Trimming removed 0 bases at V and 8 bases at J, with 9 bases between. The CDR3 consists of 14 residues. Germline values: CDR1 SGHRS, CDR2 YFSETQ. DNA of the CDR3: TGCGCCAGCAGCTTGGCACCGTCCGATTCACCCCTCCACTTT. Translated, it gives CASSLAPSDSPLHF.

This clonotype has only a few counts. This rearrangement joins TRBV7-9 to TRBJ2-1, with 7 bases that match TRBD1. Germline loops: CDR1 SEHNR, CDR2 FQNEAQ (reference sequence). The CDR3 spans 14 residues. J was trimmed by 4 bases and V by 5 bases; bases with no gene match: 5. CDR3 in amino acids: CASSRDSPYNEQFF. CDR3 sequence (DNA): TGTGCCAGCAGCAGGGACAGTCCGTACAATGAGCAGTTCTTC.

In this sample, this clonotype turned up a few times. The V gene is TRBV5-1, the J gene TRBJ2-7, with TRBD1 as a possible D gene (5 bases). The germline V gene encodes CDR1 SGHRS and CDR2 YFSETQ. V lost 1 base to trimming and J lost 5 bases, with 19 bases between them. CDR3 length: 16 amino acids. The CDR3 region has the DNA TGCGCCAGCAGCTTGAGCCCTCAGGGATGGATTGACGAGCAGTACTTC. Protein product: CASSLSPQGWIDEQYF.

This clonotype was seen more than once but under ten times. V gene TRBV7-3 combines with J gene TRBJ2-1; D not certain. V lost 2 bases and J lost 7, with 6 bases in between. The length of the CDR3 is 12 residues. Germline V lookup: CDR1 SGHTA, CDR2 FQGTGA. The CDR3 nucleotides are TGTGCCAGCAGCTTATTTTTTAATGAGCAGTTCTTC. Protein sequence: CASSLFFNEQFF.

This clonotype showed up just a few times. The gene calls are TRBV5-6 and TRBJ1-2; tentatively, D is TRBD1 (5 bases). The germline V gene has CDR1 SGHDT and CDR2 YYEEEE. Trimming removed 4 bases from V and 6 bases from J, with 25 bases in between. This CDR3 is 17 amino acids long. CDR3 amino acids: CASSPRGIAGRRDGYTF. The CDR3 nucleotides are TGTGCCAGCAGCCCTCGAGGGATTGCGGGACGGAGGGATGGCTACACCTTC.

The chain has TRBV29-1 and TRBJ2-1; D tentatively fits TRBD1 or TRBD2 (5 bases each). Trimming stripped 8 bases from V and 8 bases from J, with 13 bases between. The germline gives CDR1 SQVTM, CDR2 ANQGSEA. CDR3 length: 11 residues. CDR3 amino acids: CSYRDRDEQFF. The DNA of the CDR3 is TGCAGCTACCGGGACCGGGATGAGCAGTTCTTC.

The genes are TRBV11-3 and TRBJ1-2, with no clear D. Germline lookup yields CDR1 SGHNT and CDR2 YENEEA. V lost 0 bases to trimming and J lost 4 bases, with 9 bases between them. This CDR3 spans 14 amino acids. CDR3 sequence (DNA): TGTGCCAGCAGCTTAGAGGGTCAGAGCTATGGCTACACCTTC. Its translation: CASSLEGQSYGYTF.

The chain couples TRBV7-9 to TRBJ2-3; D ambiguous. This CDR3 region has 12 residues. V was cut by 6 bases and J by 6 bases, with 10 bases left in between. Germline values: CDR1 SEHNR, CDR2 FQNEAQ (reference sequence). CDR3 nucleotides: TGTGCCAGCAGAACCACCCTGGATACGCAGTATTTT. Translated, it gives CASRTTLDTQYF.

This chain uses TRBV7-9 with TRBJ2-7; D uncertain. This CDR3 has 14 residues. V was shortened by 4 bases and J by 2 bases, with 12 bases between the two germline ends. The germline gives CDR1 SEHNR, CDR2 FQNEAQ (reference sequence). The CDR3 nucleotides are TGTGCCAGCAGCTCGATGGACGGTCCCTACGAGCAGTACTTC. This codes for CASSSMDGPYEQYF.